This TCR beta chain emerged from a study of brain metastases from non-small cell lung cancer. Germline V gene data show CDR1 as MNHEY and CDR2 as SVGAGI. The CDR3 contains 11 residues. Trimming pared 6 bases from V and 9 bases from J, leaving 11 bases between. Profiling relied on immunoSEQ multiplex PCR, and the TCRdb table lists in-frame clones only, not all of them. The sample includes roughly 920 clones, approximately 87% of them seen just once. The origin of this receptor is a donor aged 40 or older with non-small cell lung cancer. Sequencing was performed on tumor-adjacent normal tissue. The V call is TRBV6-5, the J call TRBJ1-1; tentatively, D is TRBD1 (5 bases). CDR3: CASRLREKAFF. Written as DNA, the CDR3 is TGTGCCAGCAGACTCAGGGAGAAAGCTTTCTTT.